The TCR beta chain under discussion was sequenced for a study of cytomegalovirus exposure and HLA in healthy donors. Overall study results and limits: Later analysis suggested links between common viral pathogens and several top significant clusters. TCR beta chains numbering more than 150 were designated cytomegalovirus-associated. There were some V segments, including TRBV6-2 and TRBV6-3, excluded as indistinguishable.

This clone was seen once. Its antigen is not known. This CDR3 region has 15 residues. Trimming cost V 1 base and J 5 bases; bases outside gene matches: 7. Germline V gives CDR1 LGHNT, CDR2 FRNRAP. 13 Jbeta primers and 60 Vbeta primers were used for the PCR. This table comes from immunoSEQ multiplex PCR, and its TCRdb copy is limited to in-frame clones, with some not included. The sample carries over 100,000 clones, nearly 80% recorded once. The chain joins TRBV12-5 to TRBJ2-5; TRBD1 aligns across 7 bases. The source is a man aged 55 to 69 in good health and CMV-seropositive. The sequencing sample was made of PBMCs. CDR3 DNA sequence: TGTGCTAGTGGTTTGGGCCTACAGGGGATTGAGACCCAGTACTTC. Protein: CASGLGLQGIETQYF.